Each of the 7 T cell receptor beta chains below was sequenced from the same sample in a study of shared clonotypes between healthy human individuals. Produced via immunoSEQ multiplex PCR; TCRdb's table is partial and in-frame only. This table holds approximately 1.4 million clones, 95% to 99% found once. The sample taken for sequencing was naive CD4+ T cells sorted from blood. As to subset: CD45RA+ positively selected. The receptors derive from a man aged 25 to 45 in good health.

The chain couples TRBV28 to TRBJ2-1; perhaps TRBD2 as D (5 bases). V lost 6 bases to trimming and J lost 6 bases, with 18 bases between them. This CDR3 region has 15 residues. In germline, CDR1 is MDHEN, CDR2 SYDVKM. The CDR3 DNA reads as TGTGCCAGCAGCCCTAATGAGGGAAACGGCAATGAGCAGTTCTTC. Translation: CASSPNEGNGNEQFF.

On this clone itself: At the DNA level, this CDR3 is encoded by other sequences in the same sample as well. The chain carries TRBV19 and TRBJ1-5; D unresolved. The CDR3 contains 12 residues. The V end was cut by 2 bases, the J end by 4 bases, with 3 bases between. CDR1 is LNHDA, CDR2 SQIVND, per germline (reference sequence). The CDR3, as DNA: TGTGCCAGTAGTATACCGAATCAGCCCCAGCATTTT. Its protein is CASSIPNQPQHF. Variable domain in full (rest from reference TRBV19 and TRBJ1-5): DGGITQSPKYLFRKEGQNVTLSCEQNLNHDAMYWYRQDPGQGLRLIYYSQIVNDFQKGDIAEGYSVSREKKESFPLTVTSAQKNPTAFYLCASSIPNQPQHFGDGTRLSIL.

The CDR3 DNA reads TGTGCCAGCAGCTTCAGGGGTGGTGAGACCCAGTACTTC. Translation: CASSFRGGETQYF. The gene calls are TRBV5-6 and TRBJ2-5, with D possibly being TRBD1 (6 bases). The CDR3 covers 13 residues. Germline-derived CDR1 and CDR2 are SGHDT and YYEEEE. V was clipped by 2 bases and J by 5 bases, with 10 bases between them. Based on the CDR3 plus reference TRBV5-6 and TRBJ2-5, the full variable domain is DAGVTQSPTHLIKTRGQQVTLRCSPKSGHDTVSWYQQALGQGPQFIFQYYEEEERQRGNFPDRFSGHQFPNYSSELNVNALLLGDSALYLCASSFRGGETQYFGPGTRLLVL.

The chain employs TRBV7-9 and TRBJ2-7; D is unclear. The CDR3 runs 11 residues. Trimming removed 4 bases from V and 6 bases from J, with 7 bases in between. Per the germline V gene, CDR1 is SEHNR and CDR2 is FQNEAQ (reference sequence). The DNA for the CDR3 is TGTGCCAGCAGCTCAGCCCTCGAGCAGTACTTC. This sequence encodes CASSSALEQYF.

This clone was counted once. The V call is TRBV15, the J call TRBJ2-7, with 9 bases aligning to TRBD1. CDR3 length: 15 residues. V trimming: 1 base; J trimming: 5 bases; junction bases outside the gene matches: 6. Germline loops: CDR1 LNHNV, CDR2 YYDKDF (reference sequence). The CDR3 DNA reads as TGTGCCACCAGCAGAGTGACAGGGGGTTTCGACGAGCAGTACTTC. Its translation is CATSRVTGGFDEQYF.

The CDR3 region is CASSVNRESRNEQFF. CDR3 DNA sequence: TGTGCCAGCAGCGTAAACAGGGAGTCTAGGAATGAGCAGTTCTTC. The chain has TRBV9 and TRBJ2-1, with D possibly being TRBD1 (6 bases). V lost 1 base to trimming and J lost 7 bases, with 15 bases between them. The germline CDR1 and CDR2 sequences are SGDLS and YYNGEE. The CDR3 runs 15 residues. The variable domain in full, with the rest retrieved from reference TRBV9 and TRBJ2-1, is DSGVTQTPKHLITATGQRVTLRCSPRSGDLSVYWYQQSLDQGLQFLIQYYNGEERAKGNILERFSAQQFPDLHSELNLSSLELGDSALYFCASSVNRESRNEQFFGPGTRLTVL.

The CDR3 is CASSAPLPQGALAGVGMDEQFF. The CDR3 DNA follows: TGTGCCAGCAGCGCCCCTCTTCCACAGGGGGCTCTAGCGGGAGTAGGGATGGATGAGCAGTTCTTC. The chain joins TRBV9 to TRBJ2-1, with D possibly being TRBD2 (10 bases). The CDR3 is made up of 22 amino acids. CDR1 and CDR2 (germline): SGDLS, YYNGEE. The V end lost 3 bases, the J end lost 8 bases, and 39 bases lay between the germline ends.